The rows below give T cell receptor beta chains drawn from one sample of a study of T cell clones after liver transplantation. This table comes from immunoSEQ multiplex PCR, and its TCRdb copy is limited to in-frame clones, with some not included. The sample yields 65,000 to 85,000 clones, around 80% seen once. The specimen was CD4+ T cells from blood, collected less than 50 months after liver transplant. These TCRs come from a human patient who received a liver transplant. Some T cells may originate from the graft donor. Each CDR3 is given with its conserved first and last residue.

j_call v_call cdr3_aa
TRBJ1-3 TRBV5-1 CASSLSSPSEGGNTIYF
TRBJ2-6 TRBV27 CASSLSKGTTGANVLTF
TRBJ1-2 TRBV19 CASSTQGARGNGYTF
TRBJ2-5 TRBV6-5 CASSYSGGRGQETQYF
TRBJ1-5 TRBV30 CAWSLAAHQPQHF
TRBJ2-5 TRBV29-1 CSVDGSGLQETQYF
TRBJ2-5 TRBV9 CASSVEGSGGQETQYF
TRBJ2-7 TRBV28 CASSLAGGEYEQYF
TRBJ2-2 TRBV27 CASSLVGGPGELFF
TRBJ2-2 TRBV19 CASRKASGRQNTGELFF
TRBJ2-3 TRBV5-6 CASGSGSTDTQYF
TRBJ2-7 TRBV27 CASSLVPSPPGPQYF
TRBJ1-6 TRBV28 CASRQTGTVNSPLHF
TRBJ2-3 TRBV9 CASSAWTSGGAAQYF
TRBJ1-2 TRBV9 CASSVGGSGNYGYTF
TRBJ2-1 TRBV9 CASSEGTGRLNEQFF
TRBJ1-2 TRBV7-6 CASSLDRLGGGYTF
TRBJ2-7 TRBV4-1 CASSQGASGFSSEQYF
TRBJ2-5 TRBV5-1 CASSGAGRVEETQYF
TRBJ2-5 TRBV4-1 CASSQGAPGGGGVTQYF
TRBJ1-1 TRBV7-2 CASSSFRGRNTEAFF
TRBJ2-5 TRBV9 CASSVETEGGTQYF
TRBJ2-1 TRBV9 CASSVVGASYNEQFF
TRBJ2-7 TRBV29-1 CSVGDIRRRYF
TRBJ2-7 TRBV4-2 CASSQGTGYEQYF
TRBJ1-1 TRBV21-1 CASSKETVGDTEAFF
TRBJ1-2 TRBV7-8 CASSNSQGGSGGYTF
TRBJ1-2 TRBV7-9 CASSLTGTGNQYGYTF
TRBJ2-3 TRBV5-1 CASSLVGTSGRGTDTQYF
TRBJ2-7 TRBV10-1 CAIRIAGGIYEQYF
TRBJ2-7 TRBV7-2 CASSLQGYEQYF
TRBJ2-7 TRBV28 CASCSWAYEQYF
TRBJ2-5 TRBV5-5 CASSFWEETQYF
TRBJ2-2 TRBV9 CASSVEFGELFF
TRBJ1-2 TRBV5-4 CASSLVGDRGYGYTF
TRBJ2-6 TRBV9 CASSQRIGAAGANVLTF
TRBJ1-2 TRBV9 CASSADRDRGVANYGYTF
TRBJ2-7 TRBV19 CASSPGGTYEQYF
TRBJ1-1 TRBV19 CASSPISGLEAFF
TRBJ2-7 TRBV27 CASSPTGTTGSYEQYF
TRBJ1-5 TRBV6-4 CASSEDVNQPQHF
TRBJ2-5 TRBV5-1 CASSLSTQETQYF
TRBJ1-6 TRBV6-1 CASSEPGALRSPLHF
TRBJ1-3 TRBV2 CASSDGYTIYF
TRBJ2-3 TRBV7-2 CASSLTDTQYF
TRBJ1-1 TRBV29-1 CSVDKGTDEAFF
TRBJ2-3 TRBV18 CASSPPGQNTDTQYF
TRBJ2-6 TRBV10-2 CASSSVTTSNQSRANVLTF
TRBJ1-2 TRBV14 CASSQNGYGYTF
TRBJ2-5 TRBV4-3 CASSQATGGAGETQYF
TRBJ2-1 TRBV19 CASSKQGISYNEQFF
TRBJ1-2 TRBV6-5 CASSYSDRVDGYTF